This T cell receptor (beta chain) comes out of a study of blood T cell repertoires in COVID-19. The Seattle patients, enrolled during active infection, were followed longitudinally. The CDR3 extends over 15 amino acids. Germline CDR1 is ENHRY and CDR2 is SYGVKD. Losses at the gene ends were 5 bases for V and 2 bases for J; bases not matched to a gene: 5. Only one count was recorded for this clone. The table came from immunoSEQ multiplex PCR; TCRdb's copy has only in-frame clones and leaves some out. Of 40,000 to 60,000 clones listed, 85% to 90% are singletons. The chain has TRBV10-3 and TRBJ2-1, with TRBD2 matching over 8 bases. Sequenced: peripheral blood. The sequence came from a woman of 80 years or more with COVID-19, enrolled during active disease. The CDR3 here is CAISRGGTTYNEQFF. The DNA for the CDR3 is TGTGCCATCAGTCGGGGGGGGACCACCTACAATGAGCAGTTCTTC.